The present T cell receptor (beta chain) was sequenced within a study of blood T cells in healthy people across ages. Study findings and constraints: Diversity estimated from one million T cells was considered an underestimate.

Together with a sample-barcoded 5' primer, a J-beta primer mix was included in a second PCR lasting about 6 to 11 cycles. Each CDR3 protein gets one entry after TCRdb re-called the 5' RACE reads with MiXCR. The sample has roughly 1,000,000 distinct CDR3 sequences, about 23% seen once; the top ten hold about 0.72%. This CDR3 spans 11 amino acids. Germline V lookup: CDR1 SQVTM, CDR2 ANQGSEA. V was cut by 4 bases and J by 7 bases, with 10 bases left in between. About this clonotype itself: Its antigen is still unknown.

The sample also formed part of further work on T cells of mothers and their children. That source notes: The donors comprised five or six children and their three healthy Caucasian mothers.

The material sequenced was blood. V is TRBV29-1 and J is TRBJ1-2; D gene unclear. The clonotype was recovered from a girl aged 2 to 9 in good health. The CDR3 coding sequence is TGCAGCGTTGGTGACGCCGGTGGCTACACCTTC. It encodes CSVGDAGGYTF.